These 12 T cell receptor beta chains share one sample of origin, sequenced in a study of blood T cell repertoires in COVID-19. Libraries were prepared by immunoSEQ multiplex PCR; TCRdb keeps only in-frame clonotypes and omits some of them. The sample carries 200,000 to 250,000 clones, nearly 90% recorded once. The sequenced material came from peripheral blood. The receptor source for this set is a woman aged 40 to 49 who had recovered from COVID-19.

This clone was found once. The chain recombines TRBV28 with TRBJ1-2; 10 nucleotides align to TRBD1. The CDR3 loop spans 16 amino acids. V lost 2 bases to trimming and J lost 3 bases; unmatched junction nucleotides: 6. From germline, CDR1 is MDHEN and CDR2 SYDVKM. CDR3 in amino acids: CASSLAPGQGHYGYTF. The CDR3 region has the DNA TGTGCCAGCAGTTTAGCCCCGGGACAGGGGCACTATGGCTACACCTTC.

The chain couples TRBV9 to TRBJ2-3, with 8 bases that match TRBD1. V was clipped by 4 bases and J by 5 bases; unmatched bases: 18. Germline V gene data show CDR1 as SGDLS and CDR2 as YYNGEE. The CDR3 sequence is 18 residues long. DNA of the CDR3: TGTGCCAGCAGCCTTGGGACTCACAGGTCTACAGGGGGAGATACGCAGTATTTT. Encoded protein: CASSLGTHRSTGGDTQYF.

V and J are TRBV28 and TRBJ1-6; TRBD1 matches at 8 bases. Germline CDR1 reads MDHEN; CDR2 reads SYDVKM. V shed 5 bases and J 15 bases; nucleotides not matched to a gene: 15. The CDR3 has 15 residues. The CDR3 DNA reads as TGTGCCAGCAGTCCGGGTACGGGACAGGTATCCCGCCTCCACTTT. As protein: CASSPGTGQVSRLHF.

The V call is TRBV6-5, the J call TRBJ2-1; weak D call: TRBD2 (5 bases). The CDR3 contains 12 residues. The V and J ends lost 4 bases and 7 bases respectively, with 8 bases between them. CDR1 is MNHEY and CDR2 is SVGAGI in the germline V gene. The CDR3 DNA reads TGTGCCAGCAGTTCTCAGCGGAATGAGCAGTTCTTC. Residues: CASSSQRNEQFF.

V and J are TRBV27 and TRBJ1-2; TRBD1 matches at 10 bases. The CDR3 covers 14 residues. Trimming removed 5 bases from V and 4 bases from J; junction bases left unmatched: 4. Germline lookup yields CDR1 MNHEY and CDR2 SMNVEV (reference sequence). CDR3 sequence: CASSPTGGVYGYTF. The CDR3 nucleotides are TGTGCCAGCAGTCCGACAGGGGGCGTCTATGGCTACACCTTC.

V is TRBV7-3 and J is TRBJ2-1; 7 bases match TRBD1. The CDR3 totals 17 residues. Germline CDR1 and CDR2: SGHTA and FQGTGA. The J segment lost 6 bases and the V segment lost 4 bases, leaving 15 bases of the junction unmatched. The CDR3 loop reads CASSSTGRLGWGNEQFF. CDR3 DNA sequence: TGTGCCAGCAGCTCGACAGGGCGGCTAGGGTGGGGCAATGAGCAGTTCTTC.

V usage is TRBV7-8 and J usage is TRBJ1-1, with 7 bases identical to TRBD1. Trimming took 0 bases from V and 0 from J; bases not matched to a gene: 1. The CDR3 has 15 residues. From germline, CDR1 is SGHVS and CDR2 FQNEAQ. CDR3 coding DNA: TGTGCCAGCAGCTTAGCCGGGACAGTGAACACTGAAGCTTTCTTT. Encoded protein: CASSLAGTVNTEAFF.

The V call is TRBV9, the J call TRBJ1-4; TRBD1 matches at 9 bases. This CDR3 region has 14 residues. Germline loops: CDR1 SGDLS, CDR2 YYNGEE. V gave up 2 bases and J gave up 9 bases; unmatched junction bases: 5. In DNA, the CDR3 is TGTGCCAGCAGCGTTGGGGACAGGGATCAAAAACTGTTTTTT. Its protein is CASSVGDRDQKLFF.

The chain joins TRBV4-3 to TRBJ1-1, with 7 positions matching TRBD1. The V and J ends lost 4 bases and 1 base, in that order; junction bases with no gene match: 6. Per germline, CDR1 LGHNA and CDR2 YSLEER. This CDR3 is 15 amino acids long. This chain's CDR3 is CASSPRGDRNTEAFF. Here the CDR3 DNA reads TGCGCCAGCAGCCCAAGAGGGGACAGGAACACTGAAGCTTTCTTT.

The gene calls are TRBV4-3 and TRBJ2-6; 8 bases are a match to TRBD1. The CDR3 loop spans 19 amino acids. V was clipped by 1 base and J by 1 base; unmatched bases: 9. CDR1 and CDR2 (germline): LGHNA, YSLEER. The CDR3 here is CASSQATPGQASGANVLTF. CDR3 bases: TGCGCCAGCAGCCAAGCTACCCCGGGACAGGCTTCTGGGGCCAACGTCCTGACTTTC.

This clone was detected once. The V call is TRBV7-2, the J call TRBJ2-4; the D gene is possibly TRBD1 (5 bases). This CDR3 is 15 amino acids long. Germline V gives CDR1 SGHTA, CDR2 FQGNSA. With 2 bases removed from V and 2 bases from J, the gap between germline ends came to 10 bases. In DNA form, the CDR3 reads TGTGCCAGCAGCTTAACAGGAGCCTCCAAAAACATTCAGTACTTC. This gives the protein CASSLTGASKNIQYF.

The chain links TRBV5-4 to TRBJ2-7; 7 nucleotides agree with TRBD2. The V gene's germline CDR1 is SGHNT and CDR2 YYREEE (reference sequence). The CDR3 runs to 15 residues. V dropped 0 bases and J dropped 2; count of bases not matched to a gene: 5. The chain's CDR3 is CASSLGGGGPYEQYF. In DNA, the CDR3 is TGTGCCAGCAGCTTGGGCGGGGGAGGGCCCTACGAGCAGTACTTC.